This T cell receptor beta chain is from a study of T-cell reconstitution after alpha-beta-depleted transplantation in children. Construction of the TCRbeta library involved unique molecular identifiers. TCRdb re-called the PCR reads through MiXCR, storing one row per CDR3 protein. Of about 830,000 distinct CDR3 sequences in the sample, roughly 15% are singletons; the top ten hold roughly 5%. Sequenced material: PBMCs, mostly from graft donor cells, taken 360 days after TCRalphabeta/CD19-depleted stem cell transplant. This receptor was identified in a male patient between 10 and 17 years old who had a stem cell transplant for acute lymphoblastic leukemia, so the T cells may come from the graft donor.

The CDR3 here is CSAPNFWGHYGYTF. The CDR3 coding sequence is TGCAGTGCCCCTAACTTTTGGGGACACTATGGCTACACCTTC. The genes are TRBV20-1 and TRBJ1-2, with D tentatively TRBD1 (5 bases). Trimming took 6 bases from V and 3 from J, leaving 17 bases between them. The CDR3 runs 14 residues. In germline, CDR1 is DFQATT, CDR2 SNEGSKA (reference sequence).